The entry below gives a single T cell receptor (beta chain) sequence along with its context. What it binds is unknown. The V gene's germline CDR1 is MNHEY and CDR2 SVGAGI. The CDR3 extends over 15 amino acids. V was pared by 6 bases and J by 5 bases, with 16 bases between. Produced via immunoSEQ multiplex PCR; TCRdb's table is partial and in-frame only. The sample has 660,000 or so clones, roughly 95% seen once. This record comes from a study of shared clonotypes between healthy human individuals. Study-wide background: Each donor contributed plates that comprised three CD4 naive, three CD4 memory, two CD8 naive and one CD8 memory.

Naive-designated CD8 cells lacked CD45RO, were positively enriched for CCR7, and omitted terminally differentiated effector memory CD45RA+ cells. HIV-negative, healthy adults without recent acute infections or vaccinations were the donors. Broader study findings: Sampling involved blood alone; tissue repertoires likely differ. Owing to a small donor count, the genetic and exposure-history diversity represented was limited.

The clonotype comes from a woman between 25 and 40 years old in good health. The specimen was naive CD8+ T cells sorted from blood. The chain has TRBV6-5 and TRBJ2-2; D possibly matches TRBD1 or TRBD2 (5 bases each). The CDR3 region is CASSSGRIITGELFF. The CDR3 DNA reads as TGTGCCAGCAGCTCGGGACGGATTATTACCGGGGAGCTGTTTTTT.